This T cell receptor (beta chain) was sequenced in a study of T cells in Graves' hyperthyroidism and ophthalmopathy. The study's findings and limits: Ophthalmopathy was distinguished from stable hyperthyroidism by 13 V-J signatures.

This clonotype was seen repeatedly, ten times or more. Its matching antigen is unknown. Amplified TCR beta CDR3 regions came from RNA transcripts. HTBI primers were employed in a first-round RT-PCR of the TCR CDR3. TCRdb fed the multiplex PCR reads into MiXCR, producing one record per CDR3 protein. The sample lists over 500,000 distinct CDR3 sequences; over 15% were seen once. Trimming removed 1 base from V and 4 bases from J; junction bases left unmatched: 2. The CDR3 is 15 amino acids. Per germline, CDR1 MNHEY and CDR2 SMNVEV (reference sequence). Sequenced input: blood. The V gene is TRBV27, the J gene TRBJ2-1; the match to TRBD2 covers 9 bases. This receptor was identified in a woman between 18 and 30 years old with Graves' ophthalmopathy. CDR3 loop: CASSLWTSEYNEQFF. The DNA for the CDR3 is TGTGCCAGCAGTTTATGGACTAGCGAGTACAATGAGCAGTTCTTC.